This T cell receptor beta chain was captured in a study of regulatory T cells in long-lasting Graves disease. Arm-PCR of CDR3 regions with iRepertoire HTBI primers generated TCR beta libraries. TCRdb passed the multiplex PCR reads through MiXCR, listing each CDR3 protein once. The sample lists about 430,000 distinct CDR3 sequences; around 16% were seen once. Germline CDR1 reads SEHNR; CDR2 reads FQNEAQ (reference sequence). V was trimmed by 1 base and J by 3 bases, leaving 7 bases between them. The CDR3 is 13 amino acids. This clonotype came up many times. Noted time point: newly diagnosed GD, antithyroid drugs for less than 3 months. Isolated PBMC RNA provided the starting material for the TCR library. The sample also formed part of further work on T cells in Graves' hyperthyroidism and ophthalmopathy.

The sequenced sample was peripheral blood mononuclear cells (PBMCs), obtained at new diagnosis, from a patient treated with antithyroid drugs. V gene TRBV7-9 combines with J gene TRBJ2-7, with unresolved D. This TCR was recovered from a woman aged 40 to 50 with Graves disease. The CDR3 spells CASSLEMIYEQYF. CDR3 DNA: TGTGCCAGCAGCTTAGAGATGATCTACGAGCAGTACTTC.